This T cell receptor (beta chain) came from a study of post-analysis software for immune sequencing data. Each TCR beta cDNA library carried unique molecular identifiers. TCRdb recomputed calls from the PCR reads with MiXCR, one row per CDR3 protein. The sample includes 350,000 to 450,000 distinct CDR3 sequences, less than 40% of them seen just once. This clonotype was seen a few times. The clonotype was recovered from a girl aged 2-10 years with multiple sclerosis. The sequenced material came from blood.

CDR3 in DNA: TGTGCCATCCGCAGGGTCTTGAACACTGAAGCTTTCTTT. Its translation is CAIRRVLNTEAFF. The gene calls are TRBV10-3 and TRBJ1-1, with TRBD1 as a possible D gene (5 bases). There are 13 residues in the CDR3. V was shortened by 8 bases and J by 0 bases, with 10 bases between the two germline ends. Germline V gene data show CDR1 as ENHRY and CDR2 as SYGVKD.